The present T cell receptor (beta chain) was sequenced within a study of T cells in Graves' hyperthyroidism and ophthalmopathy. Uncontrolled infection, other autoimmune disease, pregnancy or lactation disqualified patients from enrolment. Diagnosis rested on symptoms, serum thyroxine and TRAb, thyroid ultrasound, and orbital computed tomography. As concerns this clonotype: The antigen is not known.

Study-wide findings and caveats: Prediction of ophthalmopathy progression came a median approximately 6.6 months pre-onset. Ophthalmopathy was told apart from stable hyperthyroidism by a 13 V-J model.

V lost 0 bases and J lost 15, with 12 bases in between. Looked up from germline, CDR1 is SQVTM and CDR2 is ANQGSEA. The CDR3 consists of 11 residues. What was amplified from RNA transcripts were TCR beta CDR3 regions. With the HTBI primer set, the TCR CDR3 went through a first round of RT-PCR. TCRdb re-derived calls from the multiplex PCR reads in MiXCR, one entry per CDR3 protein. The sample contains under 300,000 distinct CDR3 sequences, about an eighth of which appear only once. The chain has TRBV29-1 and TRBJ2-1; the D is unclear. The receptor was isolated from a woman in her twenties or thirties with Graves' hyperthyroidism that later progressed to Graves' ophthalmopathy. What was sequenced was blood. The CDR3 DNA follows: TGCAGCGTTGAAGATAGCCCACCCCCGTTCTTC. Amino acids: CSVEDSPPPFF.